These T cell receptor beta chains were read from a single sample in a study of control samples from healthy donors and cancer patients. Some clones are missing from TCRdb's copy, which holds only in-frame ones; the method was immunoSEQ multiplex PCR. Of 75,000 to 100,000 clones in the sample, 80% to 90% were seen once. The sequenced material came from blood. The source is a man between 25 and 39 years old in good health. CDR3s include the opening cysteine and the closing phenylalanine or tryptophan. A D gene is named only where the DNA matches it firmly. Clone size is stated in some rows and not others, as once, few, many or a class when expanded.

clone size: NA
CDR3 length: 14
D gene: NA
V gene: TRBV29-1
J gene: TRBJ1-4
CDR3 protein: CSAQSEGTNEKLFF
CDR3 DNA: TGCAGCGCACAATCGGAGGGAACTAATGAAAAACTGTTTTTT

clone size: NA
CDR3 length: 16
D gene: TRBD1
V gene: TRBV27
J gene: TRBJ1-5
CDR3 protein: CASRPGTGHSNQPQHF
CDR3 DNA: TGTGCCAGCAGACCCGGGACAGGACATAGCAATCAGCCCCAGCATTTT

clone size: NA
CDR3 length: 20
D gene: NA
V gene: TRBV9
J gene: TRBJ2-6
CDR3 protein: CASSVAGGAGTYSGANVLTF
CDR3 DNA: TGTGCCAGCAGCGTAGCAGGGGGGGCAGGGACCTACTCTGGGGCCAACGTCCTGACTTTC

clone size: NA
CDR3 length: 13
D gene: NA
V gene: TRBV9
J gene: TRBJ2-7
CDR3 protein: CASSQGVTYEQYF
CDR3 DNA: TGTGCCAGCAGCCAGGGAGTCACCTACGAGCAGTACTTC

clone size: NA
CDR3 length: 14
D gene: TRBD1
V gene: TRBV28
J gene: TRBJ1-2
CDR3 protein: CASSPPGQGLSYTF
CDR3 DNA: TGTGCCAGCAGTCCCCCGGGACAGGGTTTGAGCTACACCTTC

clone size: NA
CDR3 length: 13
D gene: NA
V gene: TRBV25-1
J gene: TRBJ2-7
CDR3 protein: CASSEYTPYEQYF
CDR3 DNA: TGTGCCAGCAGTGAATATACCCCCTACGAGCAGTACTTC

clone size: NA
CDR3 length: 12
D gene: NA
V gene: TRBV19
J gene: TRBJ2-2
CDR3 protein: CASSMVTGELFF
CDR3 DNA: TGTGCCAGTAGTATGGTAACCGGGGAGCTGTTTTTT

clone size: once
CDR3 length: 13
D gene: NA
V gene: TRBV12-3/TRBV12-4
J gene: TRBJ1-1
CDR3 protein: CASRDSGYTEAFF
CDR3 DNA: TGTGCCAGCAGGGACAGTGGATACACTGAAGCTTTCTTT

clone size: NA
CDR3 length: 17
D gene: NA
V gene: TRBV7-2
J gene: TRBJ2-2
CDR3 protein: CASSLAAHDSNTGELFF
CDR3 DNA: TGTGCCAGCAGCCTAGCCGCACATGACAGTAACACCGGGGAGCTGTTTTTT

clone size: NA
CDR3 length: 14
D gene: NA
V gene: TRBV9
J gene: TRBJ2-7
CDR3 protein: CASSVATGNYEQYF
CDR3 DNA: TGTGCCAGCAGCGTAGCTACAGGGAATTACGAGCAGTACTTC

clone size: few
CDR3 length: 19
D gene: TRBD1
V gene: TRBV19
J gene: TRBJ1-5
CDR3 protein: CASSIALSGQGNSNQPQHF
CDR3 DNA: TGTGCCAGTAGTATAGCCCTTTCGGGACAGGGAAATAGCAATCAGCCCCAGCATTTT